This paragraph reports one T cell receptor beta chain. Original processing notes: Nucleated cell counts were estimated from reference gene primer amplification. Sequencing used immunoSEQ multiplex PCR; TCRdb keeps in-frame clones, though not all of them. D and trimming come from the DNA, and the V and J calls and clone size come from that table. Of some 66,000 clones listed, approximately 82% are singletons. This specimen belongs to a study of blood T cell repertoires in COVID-19. Turning to the study itself: Researchers got acute and convalescent COVID-19 samples from the United States, Italy and Spain. Sources were T cells, B-cell-depleted T cells, or PBMCs; the material itself was cDNA or gDNA.

The V gene's germline CDR1 is SNHLY and CDR2 FYNNEI. V was clipped by 3 bases and J by 6 bases, with 12 bases between them. CDR3 size: 14 residues. This clonotype was sampled from a man aged 55 to 70 with acute or convalescent COVID-19. Sequencing was performed on peripheral blood. The chain links TRBV2 to TRBJ2-1; TRBD1 might be the D (5 bases). The CDR3 DNA reads as TGTGCCAGCAGTGAGGGCAGGGCTGGCAATGAGCAGTTCTTC. Translated: CASSEGRAGNEQFF.